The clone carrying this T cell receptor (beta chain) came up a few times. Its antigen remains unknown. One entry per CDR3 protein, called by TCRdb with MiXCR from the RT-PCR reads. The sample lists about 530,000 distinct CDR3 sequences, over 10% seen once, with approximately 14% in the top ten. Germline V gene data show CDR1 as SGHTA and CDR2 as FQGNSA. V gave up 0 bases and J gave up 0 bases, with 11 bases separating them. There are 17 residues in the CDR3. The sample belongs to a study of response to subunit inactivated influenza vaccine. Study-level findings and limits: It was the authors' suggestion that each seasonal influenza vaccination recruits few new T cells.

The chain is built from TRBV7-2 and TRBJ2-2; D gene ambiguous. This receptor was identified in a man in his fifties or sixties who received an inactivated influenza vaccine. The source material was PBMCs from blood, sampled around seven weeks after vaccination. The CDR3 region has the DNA TGTGCCAGCAGCTTAGCGTTTGGTGCGACGAACACCGGGGAGCTGTTTTTT. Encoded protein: CASSLAFGATNTGELFF.